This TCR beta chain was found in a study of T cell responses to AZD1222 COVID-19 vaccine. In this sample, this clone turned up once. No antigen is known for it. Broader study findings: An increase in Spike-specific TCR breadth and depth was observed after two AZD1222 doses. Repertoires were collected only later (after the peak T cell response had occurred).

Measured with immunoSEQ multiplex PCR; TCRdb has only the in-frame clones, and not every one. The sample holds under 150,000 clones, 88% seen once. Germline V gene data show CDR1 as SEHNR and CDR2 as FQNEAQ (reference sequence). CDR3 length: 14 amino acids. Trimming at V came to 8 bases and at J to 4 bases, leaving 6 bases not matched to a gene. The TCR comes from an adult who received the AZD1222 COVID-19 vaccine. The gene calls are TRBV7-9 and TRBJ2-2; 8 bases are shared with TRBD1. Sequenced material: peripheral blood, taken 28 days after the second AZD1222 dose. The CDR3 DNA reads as TGTGCCAGCGGTCAGGGGGCTGGCACCGGGGAGCTGTTTTTT. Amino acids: CASGQGAGTGELFF.